Below are 30 T cell receptor beta chains sequenced from a single sample in a study of T cells in Graves' hyperthyroidism and ophthalmopathy. Amplification of TCR beta CDR3 regions used RNA as the template. First-round RT-PCR of the TCR CDR3 relied on the HTBI primer set. MiXCR, run by TCRdb on the multiplex PCR reads, gives a single entry per CDR3 protein. The sample includes hundreds of thousands of distinct CDR3 sequences, over 15% of them seen just once. Material: blood. The receptors here all came from a woman between 18 and 30 years old with Graves' hyperthyroidism.

Remarks on this clonotype: A much larger clone lies a single base off, so this may be a read error. The J gene is TRBJ2-1, the V gene TRBV5-1; possibly TRBD1 or TRBD2 for D (5 bases each). The CDR3 spans 17 residues. CDR1 SGHRS and CDR2 YFSETQ come from the germline V gene. Trimming removed 4 bases at V and 3 bases at J, with 20 bases between. The CDR3 DNA follows: TGCGCCAGCAGCCTCAGGGTAGGGACCAGCTTCTACAATGAGCAGTTCTTC. Its protein is CASSLRVGTSFYNEQFF.

V and J are TRBV19 and TRBJ1-5, with 9 bases matching TRBD1. V gave up 5 bases and J gave up 3 bases; unmatched junction bases: 5. Germline CDR1 and CDR2: LNHDA and SQIVND (reference sequence). The CDR3 has 15 residues. The CDR3 is CASSLRDRDNQPQHF. In DNA, the CDR3 is TGTGCCAGTAGTCTACGGGACAGGGACAATCAGCCCCAGCATTTT.

This clonotype was detected a few times. This chain connects TRBV11-2 to TRBJ2-1; 8 nucleotides match TRBD1. The junction had 7 bases not matched to a gene; V was cut back by 5 bases and J by 4 bases. Germline V gene data show CDR1 as SGHAT and CDR2 as FQNNGV. The CDR3 is 15 residues long. For the CDR3, the DNA is TGTGCCAGCAGCCAGGGACAGGCCTTTTACAATGAGCAGTTCTTC. This codes for CASSQGQAFYNEQFF.

This chain uses TRBV19 with TRBJ2-7; 10 positions agree with TRBD2. J lost 2 bases, V lost 3 bases, and 4 bases had no gene match. The CDR3 runs 15 residues. The germline gives CDR1 LNHDA, CDR2 SQIVND (reference sequence). CDR3 region: CASSMSSGGTYEQYF. CDR3 DNA sequence: TGTGCCAGTAGTATGTCTAGCGGGGGAACCTACGAGCAGTACTTC.

This clonotype showed up many times. The chain links TRBV13 to TRBJ2-3, with 8 bases identical to TRBD2. Germline assignment: CDR1 PRHDT and CDR2 FYEKMQ (reference sequence). The CDR3 totals 19 residues. The V and J ends lost 3 bases and 2 bases, in that order; junction bases with no gene match: 16. The CDR3 nucleotides are TGTGCCAGCAGCTTGTTTCGCCGGTGGGGGCGGGAGGTCACAGATACGCAGTATTTT. Its translation is CASSLFRRWGREVTDTQYF.

This clonotype was counted at least ten times. The gene calls are TRBV24-1 and TRBJ1-5, with D hard to call. Germline V gene data show CDR1 as KGHDR and CDR2 as SFDVKD. This CDR3 is built from 12 residues. V lost 5 bases, J lost 1 base, and 2 bases lay in between. CDR3 in amino acids: CATSGSNQPQHF. For the CDR3, the DNA is TGTGCCACCAGTGGAAGCAATCAGCCCCAGCATTTT.

There are a few counts of this clonotype. CDR3 sequence (DNA): TGTGCCAGCAGCAACAGGGTAGCCGGGGAGCTGTTTTTT. This sequence encodes CASSNRVAGELFF. The V gene is TRBV13, the J gene TRBJ2-2; D possibly corresponds to TRBD1 (6 bases). The CDR3 is 13 amino acids. The germline gives CDR1 PRHDT, CDR2 FYEKMQ (reference sequence). The V end lost 5 bases, the J end lost 6 bases, and 10 bases lay between the germline ends.

This clonotype occurred a few times. The chain employs TRBV28 and TRBJ1-6, with D maybe TRBD1 (6 bases). Trimming pared 6 bases from V and 5 bases from J, leaving 11 bases between. Germline V gene lookup returns CDR1 MDHEN and CDR2 SYDVKM. This CDR3 region has 14 residues. CDR3 DNA: TGTGCCAGCAGCTTGACAGGAAATAATTCACCCCTCCACTTT. Protein sequence: CASSLTGNNSPLHF.

This rearrangement joins TRBV29-1 to TRBJ1-5; D is unresolved. CDR3 length: 13 amino acids. V was cut by 2 bases and J by 3 bases, with 8 bases left in between. In germline, CDR1 is SQVTM, CDR2 ANQGSEA. CDR3 residues: CSVETGFNQPQHF. CDR3 bases: TGCAGCGTTGAAACGGGTTTCAATCAGCCCCAGCATTTT. The whole variable domain, filled in from reference TRBV29-1 and TRBJ1-5, reads SAVISQKPSRDICQRGTSLTIQCQVDSQVTMMFWYRQQPGQSLTLIATANQGSEATYESGFVIDKFPISRPNLTFSTLTVSNMSPEDSSIYLCSVETGFNQPQHFGDGTRLSIL.

This sequence joins TRBV7-9 and TRBJ1-4, with D unresolved. This CDR3 region has 13 residues. Germline assignment: CDR1 SEHNR and CDR2 FQNEAQ (reference sequence). Trimming took off 3 bases at V and 8 bases at J, with 10 bases between the two ends. In DNA form, the CDR3 reads TGTGCCAGCAGCTTGGCGGGCATAGAAAAACTGTTTTTT. It encodes CASSLAGIEKLFF.

This clonotype was observed a few times. The chain couples TRBV12-3 or TRBV12-4 to TRBJ2-1, with 9 bases identical to TRBD2. After removal of 3 bases from V and 6 bases from J, the junction contained 9 bases not matched to a gene. There are 16 residues in the CDR3. This chain's CDR3 is CASSFRPRGGRNEQFF. The CDR3 bases are TGTGCCAGCAGTTTTAGGCCGCGGGGGGGCCGCAATGAGCAGTTCTTC.

The chain has TRBV5-5 and TRBJ2-7; D might be TRBD1 or TRBD2, each matching 5 bases. CDR3 length: 12 amino acids. The V gene lost 4 bases and the J gene lost 6 bases, with 11 bases spanning the gap. Germline V lookup: CDR1 SGHKS, CDR2 YYEKEE (reference sequence). This CDR3 is CASSRSGLEQYF. The CDR3, as DNA: TGTGCCAGCAGCCGATCGGGGCTCGAGCAGTACTTC.

This clonotype was counted between two and nine times. This chain joins TRBV4-2 and TRBJ2-3; D is undetermined. The V gene lost 4 bases and the J gene lost 0 bases, with 11 bases spanning the gap. There are 15 residues in the CDR3. Germline V CDR1 and CDR2: LGHNA, YNFKEQ. The CDR3 loop is CASSPQSRSTDTQYF. CDR3 bases: TGTGCCAGCAGCCCCCAGTCTAGAAGCACAGATACGCAGTATTTT.

At least ten counts were recorded for this clonotype. V is TRBV2 and J is TRBJ2-4; TRBD1 matches 10 bases. Trimming at V came to 3 bases and at J to 5 bases, leaving 7 bases not matched to a gene. This CDR3 is 16 amino acids long. Germline CDR1 and CDR2: SNHLY and FYNNEI. CDR3 sequence: CASSENIGTGENIQYF. The CDR3 DNA is TGTGCCAGCAGTGAGAATATCGGGACAGGGGAAAACATTCAGTACTTC.

The V and J genes are TRBV12-3 or TRBV12-4 and TRBJ2-5; D is possibly TRBD2 (5 bases). With 6 bases removed from V and 5 bases from J, the gap between germline ends came to 10 bases. CDR3 length: 12 residues. For the CDR3, the DNA is TGTGCCAGCAGACGGGGTGGCGAGACCCAGTACTTC. Encoded protein: CASRRGGETQYF.

This clonotype was recorded at least ten times. J is TRBJ2-5 and V is TRBV7-2, with 9 positions matching TRBD2. The V gene's germline CDR1 is SGHTA and CDR2 FQGNSA. The CDR3 spans 17 residues. Germline trimming cut 2 bases from V and 2 bases from J; bases unmatched to any gene: 9. Written as DNA, the CDR3 is TGTGCCAGCAGCTTACCCGCGGGGCGGGAGGGGCAAGAGACCCAGTACTTC. This sequence encodes CASSLPAGREGQETQYF.

This clonotype was counted ten times or more. J is TRBJ2-1 and V is TRBV12-3 or TRBV12-4, with TRBD2 matching over 10 bases. The CDR3 has 15 residues. V gave up 5 bases and J gave up 10 bases; unmatched junction bases: 11. The DNA for the CDR3 is TGTGCCAGCAGTCCCGGGACTAGCGTGTTCGGAGAGCAGTTCTTC. The encoded protein is CASSPGTSVFGEQFF.

The V and J genes are TRBV6-5 and TRBJ2-1, with D possibly being TRBD2 (6 bases). The CDR3 is 15 amino acids. V lost 1 base and J 2 bases, leaving 9 bases between the germline ends. Germline CDR1 MNHEY, CDR2 SVGAGI. CDR3 in DNA: TGTGCCAGCAGTTACTTCCAGCGGGCCTACAATGAGCAGTTCTTC. Protein sequence: CASSYFQRAYNEQFF.

The chain employs TRBV20-1 and TRBJ2-2; 7 nucleotides align to TRBD1. V lost 1 base, J lost 3 bases, and 5 bases stayed unmatched. Germline V gene lookup returns CDR1 DFQATT and CDR2 SNEGSKA (reference sequence). The CDR3 spans 15 residues. The CDR3 loop is CSARGQDRDTGELFF. The CDR3 nucleotides read TGCAGTGCTAGAGGCCAAGACAGGGACACCGGGGAGCTGTTTTTT.

The CDR3 region is CASSSHSGSAYEQYF. CDR3 in DNA: TGTGCCAGCAGTTCCCACAGCGGGAGTGCCTACGAGCAGTACTTC. The rearrangement joins TRBV28 to TRBJ2-7; 8 bases map to TRBD2. The CDR3 is 15 residues long. With 4 bases clipped from V and 2 bases from J, the junction kept 7 bases outside the gene matches. Germline CDR1 is MDHEN and CDR2 is SYDVKM.

This clonotype was seen a handful of times. The V gene is TRBV6-4, the J gene TRBJ1-1; TRBD1 might be the D (5 bases). CDR3 size: 14 residues. Germline V CDR1 and CDR2: MRHNA, SNTAGT. Trimming took off 4 bases at V and 4 bases at J, with 13 bases between the two ends. CDR3 in DNA: TGTGCCAGCAGTGCCGGGGCTGGTGGCACTGAAGCTTTCTTT. It encodes CASSAGAGGTEAFF.

This clonotype was counted many times. The chain couples TRBV28 to TRBJ2-1; perhaps TRBD2 as D (5 bases). The CDR3 is made up of 15 amino acids. Germline CDR1 MDHEN, CDR2 SYDVKM. V was pared by 2 bases and J by 0 bases, with 8 bases between. This CDR3 is CASSLKRPSYNEQFF. CDR3 bases: TGTGCCAGCAGTTTAAAGCGGCCCTCCTACAATGAGCAGTTCTTC.

V is TRBV9 and J is TRBJ2-2, with a weak D call TRBD1 (6 bases). Germline V lookup: CDR1 SGDLS, CDR2 YYNGEE. CDR3 length: 16 residues. V lost 0 bases to trimming and J lost 0 bases, with 9 bases between them. The CDR3 protein is CASSVEGGPNTGELFF. CDR3 nucleotide sequence: TGTGCCAGCAGCGTAGAAGGGGGTCCGAACACCGGGGAGCTGTTTTTT.

This clonotype came up many times. The V gene is TRBV7-9, the J gene TRBJ2-7; possible D gene TRBD1, 5 bases. There are 15 residues in the CDR3. The germline CDR1 and CDR2 sequences are SEHNR and FQNEAQ (reference sequence). V was trimmed by 1 base and J by 2 bases, leaving 12 bases between them. The CDR3 sequence is CASSLVAQGTYEQYF. The CDR3 bases are TGTGCCAGCAGCTTAGTAGCCCAGGGTACCTACGAGCAGTACTTC.

This clonotype has more than one count but fewer than ten. This chain links TRBV6-2 or TRBV6-3 with TRBJ2-3; TRBD2 matches at 8 bases. Losses at the gene ends were 3 bases for V and 6 bases for J; bases not matched to a gene: 8. The CDR3 covers 15 residues. CDR1 is MNHEY, CDR2 SVGEGT, per germline. The CDR3 nucleotides are TGTGCCAGCAGTTATACTGCGGGGGGACCGGATACGCAGTATTTT. Translating it yields CASSYTAGGPDTQYF.

This chain joins TRBV28 and TRBJ2-5; D is uncertain. The CDR3 is 14 residues long. In germline, CDR1 is MDHEN, CDR2 SYDVKM. The V gene lost 6 bases and the J gene lost 4 bases, with 15 bases spanning the gap. The chain's CDR3 is CASRLVGEAETQYF. CDR3 bases: TGTGCCAGCAGATTGGTGGGTGAAGCAGAGACCCAGTACTTC.

The chain recombines TRBV12-3 or TRBV12-4 with TRBJ2-3; tentative D call: TRBD2 (5 bases). The CDR3 contains 15 residues. The germline V and J ends were trimmed by 6 bases and 1 base, with 14 bases remaining between them. The chain's CDR3 is CASSTLGLGTDTQYF. In DNA form, the CDR3 reads TGTGCCAGCAGCACACTAGGATTGGGCACAGATACGCAGTATTTT.

This clonotype was observed many times. The J gene is TRBJ1-5, the V gene TRBV29-1, with D possibly being TRBD1 (6 bases). Per the germline V gene, CDR1 is SQVTM and CDR2 is ANQGSEA. Trimming shortened V by 4 bases and J by 4 bases, and 11 bases separated the two germline ends. CDR3 length equals 13 residues. As DNA, the CDR3 is TGCAGCGTTGCAGGGGCAGCAAATCAGCCCCAGCATTTT. This encodes CSVAGAANQPQHF.

This rearrangement joins TRBV6-2 or TRBV6-3 to TRBJ2-2; no clear D. There are 16 residues in the CDR3. CDR1 is MNHEY and CDR2 is SVGEGT in the germline V gene. The ends were cut back, 0 bases at V and 4 bases at J, with 12 bases in the middle. The CDR3 DNA sequence: TGTGCCAGCAGTTACTCGACGGTGGGCGGCACCGGGGAGCTGTTTTTT. This sequence encodes CASSYSTVGGTGELFF.

This clonotype has just a few counts. The V call is TRBV6-2 or TRBV6-3, the J call TRBJ2-3, with 11 bases lining up with TRBD2. CDR3 length equals 15 residues. V shed 4 bases, J shed 6 bases, and the junction held 6 bases outside the gene matches. The V gene's germline CDR1 is MNHEY and CDR2 SVGEGT. Here the CDR3 DNA reads TGTGCCAGCAGTTCCCTAGCGGGAGGTTCGGATACGCAGTATTTT. Translated, it gives CASSSLAGGSDTQYF.